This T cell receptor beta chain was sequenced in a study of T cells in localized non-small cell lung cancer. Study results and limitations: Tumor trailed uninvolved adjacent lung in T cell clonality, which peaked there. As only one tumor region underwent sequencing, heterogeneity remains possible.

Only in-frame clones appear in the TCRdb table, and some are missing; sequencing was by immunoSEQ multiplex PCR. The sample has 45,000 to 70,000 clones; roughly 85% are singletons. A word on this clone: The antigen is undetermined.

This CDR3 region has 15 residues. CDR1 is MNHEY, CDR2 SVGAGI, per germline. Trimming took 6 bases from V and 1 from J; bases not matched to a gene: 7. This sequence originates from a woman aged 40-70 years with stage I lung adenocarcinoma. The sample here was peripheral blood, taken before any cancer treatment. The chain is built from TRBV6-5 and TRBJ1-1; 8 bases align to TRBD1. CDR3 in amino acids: CASSPRQGTNTEAFF. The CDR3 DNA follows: TGTGCCAGCAGCCCACGACAGGGGACGAACACTGAAGCTTTCTTT.